Sequencing of this TCR beta chain was carried out in a study of human T cells and chemical hapten exposure. Study-wide results and limits: TCRs above 1 in 1000 frequency stayed constant with DPC sensitization.

V was clipped by 4 bases and J by 2 bases; unmatched bases: 8. This CDR3 contains 14 residues. CDR1 and CDR2 (germline): GTSNPN, SVGIG (reference sequence). TCRdb ran MiXCR on the RACE reads and lists one entry per CDR3 protein. The sample lists 25,000 to 35,000 distinct CDR3 sequences; 5% to 6% were seen once. Time point noted: patch test 3, about 24 weeks after DPC sensitization. The treatment here: therapeutic diphenylcyclopropenone sensitization with weekly scalp DPC. This clonotype turned up a few times. Its target is unknown. The sample was whole blood, taken in connection with sensitization to the hapten diphenylcyclopropenone (DPC). The origin of this receptor is a man aged 25 to 40 with alopecia areata. Some clones in this sample may be carry-over from other donors' samples. The chain is built from TRBV30 and TRBJ2-7; 7 nucleotides line up with TRBD2. The CDR3 bases are TGTGCCTGGAAACGGCAGCGGGGAACCTACGAGCAGTACTTC. Amino acid sequence: CAWKRQRGTYEQYF.